The clone carrying this T cell receptor beta chain was detected only once. This entry is derived from a study of blood T cell repertoires in COVID-19. V was pared by 10 bases and J by 9 bases, with 22 bases between. Germline V gene lookup returns CDR1 MDHEN and CDR2 SYDVKM. The CDR3 is 13 amino acids. Original processing methods: Scientists estimated how many nucleated cells there were by amplifying reference gene primers. TCRdb's copy holds only in-frame clones and misses some; the assay was immunoSEQ multiplex PCR. V and J calls and clone size follow that table, whereas D and trimming were derived from the DNA. The data show 330,000 or so clones, 80% to 95% seen once. All enrollees were roughly 18 to 90 years old and from around 25 US areas. Participant-given clinical history determined each cohort assignment. Recovered participants had two consecutive negative NP/OP PCR tests, healthcare professional clearance, or symptom resolution.

Input material: PBMCs or T cells enriched from blood (not recorded which). The clonotype originates from a woman under 40 who had recovered from COVID-19. The chain is built from TRBV28 and TRBJ2-7, with D uncertain. Written as DNA, the CDR3 is TGTGCCATCTCTGGTACTATATCAAAAGTGCAGTACTTC. It yields the protein CAISGTISKVQYF. The variable domain in full, with the rest retrieved from reference TRBV28 and TRBJ2-7, is DVKVTQSSRYLVKRTGEKVFLECVQDMDHENMFWYRQDPGLGLRLIYFSYDVKMKEKGDIPEGYSVSREKKERFSLILESASTNQTSMYLCAISGTISKVQYFGPGTRLTVT.